This T cell receptor (beta chain) was found in a study of blood T cells in healthy people across ages. Findings and caveats of the study: A roughly linear fall in TCR beta diversity per million T cells was seen with increasing age.

A J-beta primer mix and a sample-barcoded 5' primer were used in a second PCR of roughly 6 to 11 cycles. In TCRdb, the 5' RACE reads were re-called with MiXCR into one record per CDR3 protein. The sample records roughly 830,000 distinct CDR3 sequences, approximately 65% being singletons. Comment on this clonotype: Its antigen is not identified.

V shed 7 bases and J shed 0 bases, with 9 bases lying between them. The V gene's germline CDR1 is SQVTM and CDR2 ANQGSEA. This CDR3 is built from 12 residues. The chain couples TRBV29-1 to TRBJ1-1; D might be TRBD1 (5 bases). Material for sequencing was blood. The sequence was collected from a man younger than 40 in good health. This CDR3 reads CSGDGVNTEAFF. The CDR3 DNA sequence: TGCAGCGGGGACGGGGTGAACACTGAAGCTTTCTTT.